This T cell receptor beta chain was found in a study of blood T cell repertoires in COVID-19. This table comes from immunoSEQ multiplex PCR, and its TCRdb copy is limited to in-frame clones, with some not included. The sample lists some 200,000 clones, around 94% occurring once. V lost 3 bases to trimming and J lost 3 bases, with 18 bases between them. This CDR3 has 16 residues. Germline V gives CDR1 LNHDA, CDR2 SQIVND (reference sequence). This chain uses TRBV19 with TRBJ2-7; weak D call: TRBD1 (6 bases). This sequence originates from a man aged 25 to 40 with COVID-19, enrolled during active disease. Input material: peripheral blood. The CDR3 loop reads CASSMQGIGYSYEQYF. CDR3 DNA sequence: TGTGCCAGTAGTATGCAGGGGATTGGTTATAGCTACGAGCAGTACTTC.